This record covers a single T cell receptor beta chain. The table lists this clonotype with many counts. Its antigen is not yet known. The record has no base qualities; no much larger clone is one base away. This specimen's time point label, interpreted: newly diagnosed GD, antithyroid drugs for less than 3 months. For both TCR sequencing and RNA sequencing, RNA was extracted from PBMCs in TRIzol. Graves' disease was diagnosed according to American Thyroid Association guidelines. Recruitment of patients was carried out at an endocrinology department in Xi'an, China. Each patient gave around 9.2 milliliters of peripheral blood, collected in an EDTA anticoagulant tube. PBMCs were isolated by Ficoll Paque Plus density gradient separation without further T cell sorting. RNA quality was checked with an Agilent 2100 Bioanalyzer and agarose gel, and concentration with a NanoDrop 2000. Spanning cysteine to phenylalanine, the CDR3 consists of 13 amino acids. Kept here is only the CDR3 DNA, which spans 39 bases and is read in frame from base 1. V has 7 bases trimmed and J has 3 bases trimmed; junction bases matching no gene number 5.

This sample was included in a study of regulatory T cells in long-lasting Graves disease (dated by TCRdb to the early 2020s). Notes on the research overall: Newly diagnosed Graves' disease patients had taken antithyroid drugs for less than 3 months. The study was registered as a clinical trial and conducted in China. A total of roughly 33 samples underwent TCR sequencing: approximately 13 from persistent and about 20 from newly diagnosed Graves' disease patients. Persistent Graves' disease patients were compared with newly diagnosed Graves' disease patients by peripheral blood TCR sequencing and RNA sequencing.

Libraries were constructed by multiplex PCR. The instrument was an Illumina HiSeq 4000. To build TCR beta libraries, CDR3 regions were amplified by Arm-PCR using iRepertoire HTBI primers. PCR products were gel purified before sequencing. As for the authors' bioinformatics: Gene usage analysis of CDR3 amino acid clonotypes used the 50 to 70 TRBV and 14 TRBJ segments found across samples. COPE and FqMerger were used to merge filtered high-quality paired reads into contigs. Contigs were aligned with BLAST to IMGT TRBV, TRBD and TRBJ reference genes, and CDR3 was defined per IMGT. Clonotypes above 0.1% frequency were classified as highly expanded clones. Shannon entropy was used to measure repertoire diversity, and the Gini coefficient was used to measure V-J evenness. Public clonotypes were defined as clonotypes shared by more than one individual. In TCRdb, the public reads were trimmed at Q25 with fastp and aligned with MiXCR, with productive beta chains retained. A single entry per CDR3 protein holds the most common genes and DNA from its merged rows. What appears here as the V and J calls and clone size reflects TCRdb's work, not the paper's. The sample table contains 400,000 to 500,000 distinct CDR3 sequences; only one count was recorded for approximately 14% of them. Approximately 15% of the sample lies in the top ten.

Study-level results and caveats: TRBV28, TRBJ1-2 and TRBJ2-5 were preferentially used in persistent disease, while TRBV20-1 and TRBJ2-1 were favored in newly diagnosed disease. Persistent patients shared more public clonotypes among themselves (around 3,000) than newly diagnosed patients did (nearly 1,000). Only peripheral blood was studied, because thyroid tissue, the primary lesion, was inaccessible. The authors acknowledged the small sample size as a limitation that may reduce accuracy. Lower TCR Shannon entropy and fewer highly expanded clones were observed in persistent Graves' disease patients than in newly diagnosed patients, which suggested clonal expansion. Sequencing and analysis were restricted to the TCR beta chain.

These same records also appear under a second study, on T cells in Graves' hyperthyroidism and ophthalmopathy. The second source states: Stable Graves' hyperthyroidism was defined as no progression to ophthalmopathy during 18 months of follow-up. The hyperthyroidism patients were between 18 and 65 years old and newly diagnosed, with a disease duration of less than 2 months. Any patient with an uncontrolled infection, another autoimmune disease, pregnancy or lactation was excluded. Clinical symptoms, serum thyroxine and TRAb, thyroid ultrasound, and orbital computed tomography formed the basis for the diagnoses. The TCR CDR3 was subjected to a first round of RT-PCR using the HTBI primer set and the Qiagen OneStep RT-PCR kit. Most expanded thyroid clonotypes (frequency above 0.001) were also found in blood, which suggests that blood repertoires may mirror thyroid immune responses. A 13 V-J signature model separated ophthalmopathy from stable hyperthyroidism, with around 91% sensitivity and 81.08% specificity in cross-validation and 80%/75% in testing. In validation, the model predicted progression to ophthalmopathy with 60% to 71% sensitivity and over 72% specificity, a median of about six months before onset. To identify distinguishing TCR V-J signatures, a discovery cohort of 90 to 100 patients was used, comprising 40 to 45 with Graves' ophthalmopathy and 55 to 65 with stable Graves' hyperthyroidism. An independent validation cohort of 18 to 20 hyperthyroidism patients and about 15 patients who later progressed to ophthalmopathy tested prospective prediction of ophthalmopathy. For training and testing, the 100 or so patients in the discovery cohort were randomly divided in a 7:3 ratio. In more than five Graves' hyperthyroidism patients, the study also compared T-cell repertoires from thyroid tissue with T-cell repertoires from blood. After blood sampling, hyperthyroidism patients were treated with methimazole at a starting dose of 30 mg daily, and ophthalmopathy patients were treated with high-dose intravenous methylprednisolone. Libraries were constructed in a second round of multiplex PCR, after which size selection and purification were carried out. Paired-end sequencing of the libraries was performed with 100 bp reads on an Illumina HiSeq2000. SOAPnuke was used to process the raw data, with reads discarded if the reads contained adapters or uncalled bases, had a mean Phred below 15, or lacked an exact constant-primer or identifier match. COPE v1.2.5 was used to merge high-quality paired reads, and clonotypes were defined as unique nucleotide sequences. MiTCR v1.1 was used to align clonotypes to the IMGT TRBV, TRBD and TRBJ reference segments. The analysis was restricted to V-J combinations with a frequency above 0.0001, which together covered roughly 99% of the repertoires. A TCS score was defined as the ratio between F50 (clonal expansion) and ExV (chaos), using BLOSUM62-based TCRdist between CDR3 peptides within each V-J. Welch's t-statistics and random forest reduced some 510 V-J features to 13, which were used in a naive Bayes classifier (R e1071). Sample size was not statistically predetermined, and investigators were not blinded to group allocation. TCR Vbeta CDR3 sequencing of around 130 peripheral blood samples (more than 40 ophthalmopathy, 75 hyperthyroidism and around 17 progressor patients) is reported in the paper.

The receptor's source is a woman in her forties or fifties with Graves disease. Donor details come from another sample of the same person, matched by shared clones. This receptor chain uses TRBV12-3 or TRBV12-4 and TRBJ1-1; TRBD1 matches 7 bases in the middle. This material consisted of peripheral blood mononuclear cells (PBMCs), taken at new diagnosis, from a patient treated with antithyroid drugs. The CDR3 sequence is CASTRGQYTEAFF. Here is the DNA: TGTGCCAGCACTAGGGGGCAATACACTGAAGCTTTCTTT.